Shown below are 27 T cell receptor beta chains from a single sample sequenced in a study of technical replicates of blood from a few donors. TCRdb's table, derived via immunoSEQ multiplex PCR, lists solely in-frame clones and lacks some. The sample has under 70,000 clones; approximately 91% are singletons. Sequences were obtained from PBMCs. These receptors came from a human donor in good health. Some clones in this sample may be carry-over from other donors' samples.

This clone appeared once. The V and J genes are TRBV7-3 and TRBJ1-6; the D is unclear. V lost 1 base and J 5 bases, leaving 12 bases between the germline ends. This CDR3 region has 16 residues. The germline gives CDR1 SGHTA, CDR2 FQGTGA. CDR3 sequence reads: CASSLNSRRNNSPLHF. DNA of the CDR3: TGTGCCAGCAGCTTAAACTCTCGCAGGAATAATTCACCCCTCCACTTT.

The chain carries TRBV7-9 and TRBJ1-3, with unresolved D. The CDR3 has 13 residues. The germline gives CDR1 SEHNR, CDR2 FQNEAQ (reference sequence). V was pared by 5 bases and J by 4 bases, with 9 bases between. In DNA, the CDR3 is TGTGCCAGCAGCACAATTGCAGGAAACACCATATATTTT. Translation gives CASSTIAGNTIYF.

CDR3 DNA sequence: TGTGCCAGCAGCTGGGTGGGACAGGGACCCTACGAGCAGTACTTC. Amino acids: CASSWVGQGPYEQYF. V and J are TRBV7-2 and TRBJ2-7, with 9 positions matching TRBD1. Germline V gene data show CDR1 as SGHTA and CDR2 as FQGNSA. Unmatched junction bases numbered 6, after V lost 4 bases and J lost 2 bases. This CDR3 spans 15 amino acids.

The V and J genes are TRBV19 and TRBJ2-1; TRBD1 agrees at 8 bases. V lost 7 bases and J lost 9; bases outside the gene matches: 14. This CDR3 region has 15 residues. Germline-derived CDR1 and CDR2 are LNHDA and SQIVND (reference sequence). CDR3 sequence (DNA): TGTGCCAGTACCTGGGGAGACAGGGGTCGGGGTGAGCAGTTCTTC. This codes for CASTWGDRGRGEQFF.

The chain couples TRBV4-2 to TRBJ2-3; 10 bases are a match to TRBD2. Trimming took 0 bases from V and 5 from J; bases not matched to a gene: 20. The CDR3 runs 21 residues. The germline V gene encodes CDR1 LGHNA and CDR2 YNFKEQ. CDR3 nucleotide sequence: TGTGCCAGCAGCCAAGAGATGTCTAGCGGGAGTTTCTTAGTTAAAGGAGATACGCAGTATTTT. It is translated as CASSQEMSSGSFLVKGDTQYF.

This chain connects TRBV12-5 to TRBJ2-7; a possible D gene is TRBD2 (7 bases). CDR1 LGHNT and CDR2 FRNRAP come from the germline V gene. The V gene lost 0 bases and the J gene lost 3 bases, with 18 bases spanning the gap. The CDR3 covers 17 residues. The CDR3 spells CASGLVSAGAPFYEQYF. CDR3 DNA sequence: TGTGCTAGTGGTTTGGTTTCTGCGGGGGCCCCTTTCTACGAGCAGTACTTC.

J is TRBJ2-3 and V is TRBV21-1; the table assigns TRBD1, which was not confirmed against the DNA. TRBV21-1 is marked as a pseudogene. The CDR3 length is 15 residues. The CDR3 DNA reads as TGTGCCAGCTGTAAGGAGAGCAGGGGGCGAGATACGCAGTATTTT. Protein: CASCKESRGRDTQYF.

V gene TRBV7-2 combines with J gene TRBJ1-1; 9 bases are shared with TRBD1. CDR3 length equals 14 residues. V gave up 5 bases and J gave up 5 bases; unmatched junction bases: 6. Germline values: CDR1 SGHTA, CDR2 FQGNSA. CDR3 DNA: TGTGCCAGCAGCGTACGACAGGGGGGGACTGAAGCTTTCTTT. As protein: CASSVRQGGTEAFF.

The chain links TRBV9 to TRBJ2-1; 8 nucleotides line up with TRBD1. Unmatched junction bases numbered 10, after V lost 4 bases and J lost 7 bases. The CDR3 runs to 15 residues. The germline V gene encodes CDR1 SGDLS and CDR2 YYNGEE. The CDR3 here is CASSLRQGFLNEQFF. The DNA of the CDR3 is TGTGCCAGCAGCCTACGACAGGGGTTCTTGAATGAGCAGTTCTTC.

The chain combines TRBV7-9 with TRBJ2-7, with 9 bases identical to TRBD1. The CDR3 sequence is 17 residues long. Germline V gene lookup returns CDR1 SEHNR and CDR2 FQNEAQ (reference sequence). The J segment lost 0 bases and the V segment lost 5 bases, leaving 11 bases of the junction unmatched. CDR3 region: CASSRDLWDRASYEQYF. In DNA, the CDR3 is TGTGCCAGCAGCCGGGACCTTTGGGACAGGGCCTCCTACGAGCAGTACTTC.

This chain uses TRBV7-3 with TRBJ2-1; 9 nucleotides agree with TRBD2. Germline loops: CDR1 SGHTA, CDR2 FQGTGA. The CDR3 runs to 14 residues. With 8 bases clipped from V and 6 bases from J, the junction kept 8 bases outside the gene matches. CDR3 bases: TGTGCCAGCCCCCCGCGAGCGGGGGGCAATGAGCAGTTCTTC. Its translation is CASPPRAGGNEQFF. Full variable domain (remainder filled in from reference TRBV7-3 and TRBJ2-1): GAGVSQTPSNKVTEKGKYVELRCDPISGHTALYWYRQSLGQGPEFLIYFQGTGAADDSGLPNDRFFAVRPEGSVSTLKIQRTERGDSAVYLCASPPRAGGNEQFFGPGTRLTVL.

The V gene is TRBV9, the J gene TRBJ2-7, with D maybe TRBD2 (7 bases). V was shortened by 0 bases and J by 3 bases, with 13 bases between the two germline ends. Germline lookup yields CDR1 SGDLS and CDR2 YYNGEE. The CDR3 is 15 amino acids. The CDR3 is CASSVEGGEIYEQYF. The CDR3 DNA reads TGTGCCAGCAGCGTAGAGGGGGGGGAAATCTACGAGCAGTACTTC.

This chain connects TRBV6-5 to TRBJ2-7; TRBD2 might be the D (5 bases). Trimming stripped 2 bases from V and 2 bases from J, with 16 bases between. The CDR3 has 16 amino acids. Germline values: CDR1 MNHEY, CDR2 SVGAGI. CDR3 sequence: CASSYGFSGTAYEQYF. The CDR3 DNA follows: TGTGCCAGCAGTTACGGGTTCAGCGGCACAGCCTACGAGCAGTACTTC.

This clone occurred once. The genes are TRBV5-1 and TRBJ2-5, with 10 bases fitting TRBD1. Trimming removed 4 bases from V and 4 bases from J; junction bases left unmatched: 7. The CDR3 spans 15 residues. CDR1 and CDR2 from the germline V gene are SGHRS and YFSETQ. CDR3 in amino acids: CASSGAGQGRETQYF. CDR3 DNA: TGCGCCAGCAGCGGCGCGGGACAGGGGAGAGAGACCCAGTACTTC.

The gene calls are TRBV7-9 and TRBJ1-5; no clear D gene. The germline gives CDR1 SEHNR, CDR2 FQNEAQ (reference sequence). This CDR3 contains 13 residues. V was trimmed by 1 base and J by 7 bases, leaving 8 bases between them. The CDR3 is CASSLGRGQPQHF. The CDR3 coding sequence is TGTGCCAGCAGCTTAGGGCGGGGACAGCCCCAGCATTTT.

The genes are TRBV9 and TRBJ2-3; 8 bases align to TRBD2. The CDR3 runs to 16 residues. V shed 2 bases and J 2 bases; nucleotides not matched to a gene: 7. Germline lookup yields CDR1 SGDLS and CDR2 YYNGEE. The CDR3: CASSVSGLATTDTQYF. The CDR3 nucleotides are TGTGCCAGCAGCGTGTCCGGACTAGCAACCACAGATACGCAGTATTTT.

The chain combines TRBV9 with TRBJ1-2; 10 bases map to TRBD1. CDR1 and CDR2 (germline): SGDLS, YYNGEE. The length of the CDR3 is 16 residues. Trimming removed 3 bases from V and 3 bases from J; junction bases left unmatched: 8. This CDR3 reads CASSAGSGQGYYGYTF. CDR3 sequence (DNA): TGTGCCAGCAGCGCCGGATCGGGACAGGGGTACTATGGCTACACCTTC. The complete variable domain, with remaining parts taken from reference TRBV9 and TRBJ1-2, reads DSGVTQTPKHLITATGQRVTLRCSPRSGDLSVYWYQQSLDQGLQFLIQYYNGEERAKGNILERFSAQQFPDLHSELNLSSLELGDSALYFCASSAGSGQGYYGYTFGSGTRLTVV.

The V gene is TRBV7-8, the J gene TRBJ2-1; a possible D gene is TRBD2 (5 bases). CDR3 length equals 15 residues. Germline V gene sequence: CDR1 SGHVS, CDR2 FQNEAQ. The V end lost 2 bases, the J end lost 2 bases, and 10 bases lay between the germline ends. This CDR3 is CASSLQAVPYNEQFF. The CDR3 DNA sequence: TGTGCCAGCAGCTTACAAGCGGTTCCCTACAATGAGCAGTTCTTC.

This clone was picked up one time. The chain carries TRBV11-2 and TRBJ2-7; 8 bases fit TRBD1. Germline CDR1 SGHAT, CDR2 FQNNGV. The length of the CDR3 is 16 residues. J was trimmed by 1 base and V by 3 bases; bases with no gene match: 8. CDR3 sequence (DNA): TGTGCCAGCAGCTTCAACGGACAGGGCCCATCCTACGAGCAGTACTTC. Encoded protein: CASSFNGQGPSYEQYF.

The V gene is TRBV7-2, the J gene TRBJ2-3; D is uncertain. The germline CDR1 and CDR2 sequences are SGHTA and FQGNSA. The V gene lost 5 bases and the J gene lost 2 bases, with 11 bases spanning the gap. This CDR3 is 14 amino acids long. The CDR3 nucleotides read TGTGCCAGCAGCCAAGACATAGTCACAGATACGCAGTATTTT. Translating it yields CASSQDIVTDTQYF.

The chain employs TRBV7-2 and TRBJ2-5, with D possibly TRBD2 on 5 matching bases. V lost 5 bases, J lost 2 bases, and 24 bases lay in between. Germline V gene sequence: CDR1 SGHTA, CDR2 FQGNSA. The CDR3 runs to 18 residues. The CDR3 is CASSERTGMVAIQETQYF. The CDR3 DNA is TGTGCCAGCAGCGAAAGGACCGGGATGGTGGCGATTCAAGAGACCCAGTACTTC.

The CDR3 DNA reads TGTGCCAGCAGCCAGGGAAACATTCAGTACTTC. Its translation is CASSQGNIQYF. The rearrangement joins TRBV9 to TRBJ2-4, with D perhaps TRBD1 (5 bases). The CDR3 sequence is 11 residues long. Trimming shortened V by 4 bases and J by 6 bases, and 5 bases separated the two germline ends. The germline CDR1 and CDR2 sequences are SGDLS and YYNGEE.

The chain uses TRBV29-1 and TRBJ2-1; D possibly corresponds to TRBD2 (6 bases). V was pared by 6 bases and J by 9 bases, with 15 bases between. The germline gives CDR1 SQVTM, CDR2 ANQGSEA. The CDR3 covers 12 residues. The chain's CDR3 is CSVVGSSIEQFF. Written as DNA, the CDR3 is TGCAGCGTCGTCGGGAGTAGTATTGAGCAGTTCTTC.

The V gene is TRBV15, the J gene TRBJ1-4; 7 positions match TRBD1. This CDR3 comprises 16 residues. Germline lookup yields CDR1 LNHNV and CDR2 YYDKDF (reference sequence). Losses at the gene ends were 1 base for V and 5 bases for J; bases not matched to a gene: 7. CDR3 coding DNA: TGTGCCACCAGCAGAGGAAATCCAGGGGGAAATGAAAAACTGTTTTTT. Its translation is CATSRGNPGGNEKLFF.

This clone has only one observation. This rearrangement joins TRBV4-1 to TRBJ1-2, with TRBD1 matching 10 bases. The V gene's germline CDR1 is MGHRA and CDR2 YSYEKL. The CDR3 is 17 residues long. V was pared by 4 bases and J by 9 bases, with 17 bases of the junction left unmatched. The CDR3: CASSLLGQGETMLRYTF. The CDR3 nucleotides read TGCGCCAGCAGCCTACTCGGACAGGGGGAGACTATGTTACGCTACACCTTC.

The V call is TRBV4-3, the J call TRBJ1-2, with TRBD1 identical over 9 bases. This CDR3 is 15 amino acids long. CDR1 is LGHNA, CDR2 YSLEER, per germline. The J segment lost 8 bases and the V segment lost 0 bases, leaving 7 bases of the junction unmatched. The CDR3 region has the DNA TGCGCCAGCAGCCAAGAGGCCGGGACAGGGATAGGCTACACCTTC. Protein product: CASSQEAGTGIGYTF.

This chain's CDR3 is CSVETGGIEQYF. CDR3 DNA: TGCAGCGTGGAGACAGGGGGGATCGAGCAGTACTTC. This chain connects TRBV29-1 to TRBJ2-7, with 9 nucleotides matching TRBD1. This CDR3 spans 12 amino acids. V shed 6 bases and J 6 bases; nucleotides not matched to a gene: 6. Germline loops: CDR1 SQVTM, CDR2 ANQGSEA.